This T cell receptor (beta chain) was recovered during a study of blood T cell repertoires in COVID-19 (dated by TCRdb to the early 2020s). A note on the overall study: Samples from collaborators originated in the United States, Italy and Spain and spanned both the acute and convalescent phases of COVID-19. The prospective study material was composed of cDNA or gDNA derived from T cells, B-cell-depleted T cells, or PBMCs. Where HLA class I and class II types were available, the types were taken from metadata supplied by the sample provider, not from assay-based typing. The repertoires were released in a freely available public database intended as a resource for research on the immune response to SARS-CoV-2. Subjects who had been exposed to COVID-19, were actively infected with it, or had recovered from it provided the deeply sampled blood TCRbeta repertoires that made up the dataset. Sample metadata almost always included a de-identified subject ID, COVID-19 status, age in years and sex. The samples were drawn from the first 160 participants of the ongoing ImmuneRACE study and from some 1,300 subjects provided by 6 global collaborators.

The investigation overall reported the following: Clinical and demographic metadata were provided uncurated, with the amount varying by source and participant.

The collaborating institutions used their own protocols to collect whole blood in K2EDTA tubes. For TCRbeta analysis, collaborators shipped samples as frozen whole blood, isolated PBMCs, or DNA extracted from either of those sample types. TCRbeta CDR3 regions were amplified from genomic DNA by means of the immunoSEQ Assay, a bias-controlled multiplex PCR. The authors' analysis ran thus. Nucleated cell counts per sample were estimated from amplification of reference gene primers within the assay. To quantify the absolute abundance of each unique TCRbeta CDR3 rearrangement, sequence reads were collapsed and filtered. Productive Simpson clonality was computed per sample as the square root of Simpson's diversity index over productive rearrangements. Here the immuneACCESS table is served through TCRdb, limited to in-frame sequences with V and J called. Missing clones are a known gap in these copies; in checked studies unresolved V genes cover under half, and the rest lacks a known reason. V and J calls and clone size are as listed in that table; D and trimming were resolved from the DNA. Present in this sample are 150,000 to 200,000 clones, 65% to 90% of which were seen just once. The ten largest clonotypes hold 8% to 10% of the sample.

CDR1 MDHEN and CDR2 SYDVKM are derived from the germline V gene. The CDR3 goes from the cysteine to the phenylalanine over 15 residues. Of all the DNA, just the CDR3 is kept, 45 bases in frame from base 1. Deletion took 2 bases off V and 2 bases off J, with a span of 10 bases between the germline ends. As for this clone: Its antigen target is currently unknown. The record has no base qualities; no much larger clone is one base away.

Sequences were obtained from peripheral blood. The clonotype originates from a man aged 55 to 70 with acute or convalescent COVID-19. The chain joins TRBV28 to TRBJ1-3; perhaps TRBD1 is the D gene, with 6 bases matching. The bases read TGTGCCAGCAGTTTAAGGACAGCTACTGGAAACACCATATATTTT. It is translated as CASSLRTATGNTIYF. Beyond the CDR3, the reference TRBV28 and TRBJ1-3 genes provide the residues; the full variable domain reads: DVKVTQSSRYLVKRTGEKVFLECVQDMDHENMFWYRQDPGLGLRLIYFSYDVKMKEKGDIPEGYSVSREKKERFSLILESASTNQTSMYLCASSLRTATGNTIYFGEGSWLTVV.